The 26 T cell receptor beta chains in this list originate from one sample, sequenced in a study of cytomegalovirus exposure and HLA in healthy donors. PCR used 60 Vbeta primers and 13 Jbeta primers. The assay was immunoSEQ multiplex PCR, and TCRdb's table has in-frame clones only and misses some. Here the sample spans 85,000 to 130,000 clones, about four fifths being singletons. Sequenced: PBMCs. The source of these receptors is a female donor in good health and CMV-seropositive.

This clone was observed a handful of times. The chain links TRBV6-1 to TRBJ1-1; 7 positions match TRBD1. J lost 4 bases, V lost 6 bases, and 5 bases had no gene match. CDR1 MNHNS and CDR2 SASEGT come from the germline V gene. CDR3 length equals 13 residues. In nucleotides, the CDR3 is TGTGCCAGCAGCAGACAGGGAGGCACTGAAGCTTTCTTT. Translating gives CASSRQGGTEAFF.

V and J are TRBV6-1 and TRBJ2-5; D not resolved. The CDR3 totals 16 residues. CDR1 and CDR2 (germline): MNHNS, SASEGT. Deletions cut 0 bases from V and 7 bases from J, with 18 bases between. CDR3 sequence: CASSEAGRNVLSTQYF. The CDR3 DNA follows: TGTGCCAGCAGTGAAGCGGGCAGGAACGTTCTATCGACCCAGTACTTC.

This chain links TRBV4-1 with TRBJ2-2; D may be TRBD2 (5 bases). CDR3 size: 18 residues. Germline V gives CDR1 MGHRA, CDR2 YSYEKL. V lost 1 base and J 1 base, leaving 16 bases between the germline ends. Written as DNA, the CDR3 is TGCGCCAGCAGCCAAGCTGTCGGTGGCGGAGGGAACACCGGGGAGCTGTTTTTT. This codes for CASSQAVGGGGNTGELFF.

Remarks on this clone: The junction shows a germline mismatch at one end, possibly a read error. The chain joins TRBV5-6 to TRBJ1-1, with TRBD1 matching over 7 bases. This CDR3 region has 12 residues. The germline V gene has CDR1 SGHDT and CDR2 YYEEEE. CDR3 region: CASSFRDRAKIF. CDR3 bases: TGTGCCAGCAGCTTCCGAGACAGGGCTAAGATCTTT.

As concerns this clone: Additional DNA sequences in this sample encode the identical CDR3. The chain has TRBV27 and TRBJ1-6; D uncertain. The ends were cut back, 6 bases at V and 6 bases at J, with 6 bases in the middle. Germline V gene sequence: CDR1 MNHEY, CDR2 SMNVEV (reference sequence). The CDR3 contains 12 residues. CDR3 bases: TGTGCCAGCAGCCTACTTAATTCACCCCTCCACTTT. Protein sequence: CASSLLNSPLHF.

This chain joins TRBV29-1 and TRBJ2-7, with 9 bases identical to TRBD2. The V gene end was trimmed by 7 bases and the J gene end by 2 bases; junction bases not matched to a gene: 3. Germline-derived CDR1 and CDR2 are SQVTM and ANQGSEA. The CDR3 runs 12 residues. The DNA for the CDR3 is TGCAGCGCAGCTAGCGGGGCCTACGAGCAGTACTTC. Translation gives CSAASGAYEQYF.

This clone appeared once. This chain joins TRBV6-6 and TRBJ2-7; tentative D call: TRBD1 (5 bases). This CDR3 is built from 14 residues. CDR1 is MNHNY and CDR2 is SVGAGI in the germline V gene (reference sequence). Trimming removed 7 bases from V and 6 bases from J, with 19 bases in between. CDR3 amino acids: CASTKGAAVGEQYF. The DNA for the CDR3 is TGTGCCAGCACGAAAGGGGCCGCTGTGGGCGAGCAGTACTTC.

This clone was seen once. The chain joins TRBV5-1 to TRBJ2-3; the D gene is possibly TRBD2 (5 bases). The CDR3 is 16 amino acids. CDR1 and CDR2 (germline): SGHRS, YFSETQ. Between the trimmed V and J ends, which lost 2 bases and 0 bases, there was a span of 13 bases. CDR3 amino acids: CASSFGPTGSTDTQYF. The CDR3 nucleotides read TGCGCCAGCAGCTTCGGGCCGACGGGGAGCACAGATACGCAGTATTTT.

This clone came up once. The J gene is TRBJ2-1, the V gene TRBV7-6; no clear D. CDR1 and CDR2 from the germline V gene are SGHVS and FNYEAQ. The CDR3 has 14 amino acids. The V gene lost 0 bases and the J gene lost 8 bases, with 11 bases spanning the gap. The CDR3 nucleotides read TGTGCCAGCAGCTTAGCCCAGTCGATCCATGAGCAGTTCTTC. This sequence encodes CASSLAQSIHEQFF. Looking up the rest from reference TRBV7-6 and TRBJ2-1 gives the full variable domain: GAGVSQSPRYKVTKRGQDVALRCDPISGHVSLYWYRQALGQGPEFLTYFNYEAQQDKSGLPNDRFSAERPEGSISTLTIQRTEQRDSAMYRCASSLAQSIHEQFFGPGTRLTVL.

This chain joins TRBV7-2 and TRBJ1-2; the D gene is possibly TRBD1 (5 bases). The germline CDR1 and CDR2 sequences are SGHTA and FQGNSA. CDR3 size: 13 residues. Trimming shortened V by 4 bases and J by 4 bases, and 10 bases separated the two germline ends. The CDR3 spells CASSSTGAYGYTF. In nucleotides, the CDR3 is TGTGCCAGCAGCTCCACAGGAGCCTATGGCTACACCTTC. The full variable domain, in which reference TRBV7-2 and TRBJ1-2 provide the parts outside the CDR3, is GAGVSQSPSNKVTEKGKDVELRCDPISGHTALYWYRQSLGQGLEFLIYFQGNSAPDKSGLPSDRFSAERTGGSVSTLTIQRTQQEDSAVYLCASSSTGAYGYTFGSGTRLTVV.

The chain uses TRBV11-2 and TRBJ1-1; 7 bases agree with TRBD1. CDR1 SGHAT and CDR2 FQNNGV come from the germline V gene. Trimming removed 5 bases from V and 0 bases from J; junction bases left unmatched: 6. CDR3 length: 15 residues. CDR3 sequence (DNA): TGTGCCAGCAGCCCTCGACAGGGCCTGAACACTGAAGCTTTCTTT. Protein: CASSPRQGLNTEAFF.

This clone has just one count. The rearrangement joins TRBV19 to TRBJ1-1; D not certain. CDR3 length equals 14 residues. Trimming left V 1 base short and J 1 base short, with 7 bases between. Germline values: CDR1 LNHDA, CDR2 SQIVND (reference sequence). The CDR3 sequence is CASSIGAGNTEAFF. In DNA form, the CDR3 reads TGTGCCAGTAGTATAGGGGCGGGGAACACTGAAGCTTTCTTT.

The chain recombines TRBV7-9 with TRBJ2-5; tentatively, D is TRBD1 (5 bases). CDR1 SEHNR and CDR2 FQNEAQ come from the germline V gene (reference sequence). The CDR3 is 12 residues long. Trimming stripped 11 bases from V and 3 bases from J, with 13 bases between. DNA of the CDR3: TGTGCCGGGGCCGGTGCGAAAGAGACCCAGTACTTC. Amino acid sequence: CAGAGAKETQYF.

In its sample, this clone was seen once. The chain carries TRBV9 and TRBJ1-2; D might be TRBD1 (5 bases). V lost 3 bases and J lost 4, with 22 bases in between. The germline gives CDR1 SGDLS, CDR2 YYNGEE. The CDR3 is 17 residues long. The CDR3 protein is CASSAGGVTLSGYGYTF. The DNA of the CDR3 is TGTGCCAGCAGCGCGGGGGGGGTCACCCTATCCGGCTATGGCTACACCTTC. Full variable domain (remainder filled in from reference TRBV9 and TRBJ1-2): DSGVTQTPKHLITATGQRVTLRCSPRSGDLSVYWYQQSLDQGLQFLIQYYNGEERAKGNILERFSAQQFPDLHSELNLSSLELGDSALYFCASSAGGVTLSGYGYTFGSGTRLTVV.

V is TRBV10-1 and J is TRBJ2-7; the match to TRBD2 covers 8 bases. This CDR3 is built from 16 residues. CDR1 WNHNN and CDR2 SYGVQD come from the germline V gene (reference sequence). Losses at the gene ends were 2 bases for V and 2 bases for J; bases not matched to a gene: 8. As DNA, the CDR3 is TGCGCCAGCAGTGAGACGTCTAGCGGGCCCCCCTACGAGCAGTACTTC. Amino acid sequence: CASSETSSGPPYEQYF.

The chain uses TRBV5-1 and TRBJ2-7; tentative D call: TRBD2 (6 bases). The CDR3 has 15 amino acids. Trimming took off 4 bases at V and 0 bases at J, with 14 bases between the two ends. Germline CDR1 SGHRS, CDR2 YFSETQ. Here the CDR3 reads CASSGIRESSYEQYF. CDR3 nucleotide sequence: TGCGCCAGCAGCGGTATACGGGAGAGCTCCTACGAGCAGTACTTC.

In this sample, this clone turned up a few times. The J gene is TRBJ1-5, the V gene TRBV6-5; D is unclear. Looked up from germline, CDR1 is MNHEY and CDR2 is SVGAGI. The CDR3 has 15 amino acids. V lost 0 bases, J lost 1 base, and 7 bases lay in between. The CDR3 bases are TGTGCCAGCAGTTACTCGACGGGGAGCAATCAGCCCCAGCATTTT. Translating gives CASSYSTGSNQPQHF.

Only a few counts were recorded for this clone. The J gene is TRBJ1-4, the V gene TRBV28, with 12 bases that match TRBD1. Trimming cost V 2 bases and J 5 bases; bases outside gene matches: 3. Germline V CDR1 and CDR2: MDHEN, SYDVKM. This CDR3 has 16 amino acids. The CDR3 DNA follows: TGTGCCAGCAGTTTAATTGGGACAGGGGGCAATGAAAAACTGTTTTTT. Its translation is CASSLIGTGGNEKLFF. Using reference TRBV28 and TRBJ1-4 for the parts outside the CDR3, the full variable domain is DVKVTQSSRYLVKRTGEKVFLECVQDMDHENMFWYRQDPGLGLRLIYFSYDVKMKEKGDIPEGYSVSREKKERFSLILESASTNQTSMYLCASSLIGTGGNEKLFFGSGTQLSVL.

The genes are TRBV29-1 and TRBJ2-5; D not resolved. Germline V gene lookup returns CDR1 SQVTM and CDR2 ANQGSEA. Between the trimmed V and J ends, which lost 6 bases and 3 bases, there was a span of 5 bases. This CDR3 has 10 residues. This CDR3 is CSVAEETQYF. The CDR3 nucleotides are TGCAGCGTCGCAGAAGAGACCCAGTACTTC. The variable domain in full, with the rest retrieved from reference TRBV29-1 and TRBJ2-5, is SAVISQKPSRDICQRGTSLTIQCQVDSQVTMMFWYRQQPGQSLTLIATANQGSEATYESGFVIDKFPISRPNLTFSTLTVSNMSPEDSSIYLCSVAEETQYFGPGTRLLVL.

This CDR3 is CASSSLEPPNTEAFF. The CDR3 DNA reads as TGTGCCAGCAGCTCACTGGAGCCACCGAACACTGAAGCTTTCTTT. This sequence joins TRBV7-9 and TRBJ1-1; D not resolved. The V gene's germline CDR1 is SEHNR and CDR2 FQNEAQ (reference sequence). Trimming removed 4 bases from V and 1 base from J, with 13 bases in between. The CDR3 consists of 15 residues. Combining the CDR3 with reference TRBV7-9 and TRBJ1-1 gives the whole variable domain DTGVSQNPRHKITKRGQNVTFRCDPISEHNRLYWYRQTLGQGPEFLTYFQNEAQLEKSRLLSDRFSAERPKGSFSTLEIQRTEQGDSAMYLCASSSLEPPNTEAFFGQGTRLTVV.

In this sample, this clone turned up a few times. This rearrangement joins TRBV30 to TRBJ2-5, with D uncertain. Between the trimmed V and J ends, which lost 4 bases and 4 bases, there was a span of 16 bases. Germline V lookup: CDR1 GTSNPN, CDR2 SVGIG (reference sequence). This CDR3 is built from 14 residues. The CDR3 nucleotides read TGTGCCTGGACCCCCACGCGACTCCCAGAGACCCAGTACTTC. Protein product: CAWTPTRLPETQYF.

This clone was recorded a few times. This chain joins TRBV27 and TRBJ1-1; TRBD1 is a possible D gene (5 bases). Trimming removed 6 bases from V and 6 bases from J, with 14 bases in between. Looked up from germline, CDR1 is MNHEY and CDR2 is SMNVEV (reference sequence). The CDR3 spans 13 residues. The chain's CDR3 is CASRTSGGSEAFF. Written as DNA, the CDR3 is TGTGCCAGCAGGACTTCGGGGGGATCTGAAGCTTTCTTT.

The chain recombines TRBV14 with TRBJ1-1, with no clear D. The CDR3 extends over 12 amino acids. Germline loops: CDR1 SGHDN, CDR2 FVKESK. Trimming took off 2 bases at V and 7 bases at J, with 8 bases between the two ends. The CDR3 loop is CASSQTELEAFF. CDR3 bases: TGTGCCAGCAGCCAAACGGAGCTTGAAGCTTTCTTT.

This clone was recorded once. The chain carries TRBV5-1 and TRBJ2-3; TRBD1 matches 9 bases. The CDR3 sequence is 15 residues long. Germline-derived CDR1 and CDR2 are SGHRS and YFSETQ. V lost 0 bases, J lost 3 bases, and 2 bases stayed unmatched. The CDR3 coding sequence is TGCGCCAGCAGCTTGGACAGGGGGCGGACAGATACGCAGTATTTT. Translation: CASSLDRGRTDTQYF.

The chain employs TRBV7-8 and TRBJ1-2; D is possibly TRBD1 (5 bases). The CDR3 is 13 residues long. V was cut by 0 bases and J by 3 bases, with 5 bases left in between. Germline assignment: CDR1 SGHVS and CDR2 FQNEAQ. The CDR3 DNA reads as TGTGCCAGCAGCTTAGCACAGGACTATGGCTACACCTTC. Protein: CASSLAQDYGYTF.

In DNA form, the CDR3 reads TGTGCCAGCAGGGCGGGACGCGGCTTCTCAACTAATGAAAAACTGTTTTTT. Translated, it gives CASRAGRGFSTNEKLFF. The chain uses TRBV11-2 and TRBJ1-4; D is possibly TRBD1 (5 bases). The V end lost 6 bases, the J end lost 0 bases, and 17 bases lay between the germline ends. In germline, CDR1 is SGHAT, CDR2 FQNNGV. The CDR3 runs to 17 residues. Filled out from reference TRBV11-2 and TRBJ1-4, the complete variable domain reads EAGVAQSPRYKIIEKRQSVAFWCNPISGHATLYWYQQILGQGPKLLIQFQNNGVVDDSQLPKDRFSAERLKGVDSTLKIQPAKLEDSAVYLCASRAGRGFSTNEKLFFGSGTQLSVL.